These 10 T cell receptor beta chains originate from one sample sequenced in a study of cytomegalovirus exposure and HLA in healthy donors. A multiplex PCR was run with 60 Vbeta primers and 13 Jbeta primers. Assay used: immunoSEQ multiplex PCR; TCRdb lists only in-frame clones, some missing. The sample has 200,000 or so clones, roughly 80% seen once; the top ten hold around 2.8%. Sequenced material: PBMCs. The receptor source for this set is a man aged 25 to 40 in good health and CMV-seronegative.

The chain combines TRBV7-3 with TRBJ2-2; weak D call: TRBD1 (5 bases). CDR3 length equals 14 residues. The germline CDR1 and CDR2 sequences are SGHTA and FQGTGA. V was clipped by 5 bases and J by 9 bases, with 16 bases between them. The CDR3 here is CASSPFGQGRELFF. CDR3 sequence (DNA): TGTGCCAGCAGCCCCTTTGGGCAGGGCCGGGAGCTGTTTTTT.

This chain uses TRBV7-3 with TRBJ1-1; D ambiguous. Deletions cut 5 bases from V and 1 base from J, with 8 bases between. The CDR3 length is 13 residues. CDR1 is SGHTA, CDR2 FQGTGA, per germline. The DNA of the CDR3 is TGTGCCAGCAGCCCCCAACAGAACACTGAAGCTTTCTTT. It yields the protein CASSPQQNTEAFF. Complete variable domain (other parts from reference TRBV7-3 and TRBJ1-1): GAGVSQTPSNKVTEKGKYVELRCDPISGHTALYWYRQSLGQGPEFLIYFQGTGAADDSGLPNDRFFAVRPEGSVSTLKIQRTERGDSAVYLCASSPQQNTEAFFGQGTRLTVV.

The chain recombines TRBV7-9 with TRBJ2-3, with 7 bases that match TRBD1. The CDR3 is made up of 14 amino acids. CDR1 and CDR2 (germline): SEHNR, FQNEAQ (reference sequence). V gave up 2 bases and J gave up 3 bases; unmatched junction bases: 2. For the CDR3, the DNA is TGTGCCAGCAGCTTAAGACAGGGAACAGATACGCAGTATTTT. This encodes CASSLRQGTDTQYF. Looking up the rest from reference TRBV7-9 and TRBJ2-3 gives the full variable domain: DTGVSQNPRHKITKRGQNVTFRCDPISEHNRLYWYRQTLGQGPEFLTYFQNEAQLEKSRLLSDRFSAERPKGSFSTLEIQRTEQGDSAMYLCASSLRQGTDTQYFGPGTRLTVL.

The CDR3 region has the DNA TGTGCCAGCAGTTTTATGGCTCCTGGAAACACCATATATTTT. Amino acid sequence: CASSFMAPGNTIYF. J is TRBJ1-3 and V is TRBV28; D uncertain. The CDR3 runs 14 residues. Germline V gives CDR1 MDHEN, CDR2 SYDVKM. V was trimmed by 3 bases and J by 2 bases, leaving 8 bases between them.

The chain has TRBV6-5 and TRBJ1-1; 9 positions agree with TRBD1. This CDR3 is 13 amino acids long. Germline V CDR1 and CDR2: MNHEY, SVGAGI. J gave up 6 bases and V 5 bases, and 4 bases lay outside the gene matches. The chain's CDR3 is CASSPRQGAEAFF. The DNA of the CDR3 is TGTGCCAGCAGTCCGCGACAGGGGGCTGAAGCTTTCTTT.

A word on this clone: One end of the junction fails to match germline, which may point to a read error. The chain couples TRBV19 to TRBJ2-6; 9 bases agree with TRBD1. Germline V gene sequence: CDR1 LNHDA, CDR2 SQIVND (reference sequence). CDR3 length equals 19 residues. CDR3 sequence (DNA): TGTGCCAGTAGTATCTCCGGGACAGGGAGGTTGTCTGGGGCCAGCGTCCTGACTTTC. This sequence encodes CASSISGTGRLSGASVLTF.

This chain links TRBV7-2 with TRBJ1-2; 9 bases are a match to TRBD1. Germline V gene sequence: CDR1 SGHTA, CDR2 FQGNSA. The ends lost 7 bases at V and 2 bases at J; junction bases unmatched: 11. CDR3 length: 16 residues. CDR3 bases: TGTGCCAGCACCTATAGTACAGGGGGCGGGAACTATGGCTACACCTTC. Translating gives CASTYSTGGGNYGYTF.

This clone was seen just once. CDR3 bases: TGTGCCAGCAGTTCCCCAAACAATGAGCAGTTCTTC. Protein sequence: CASSSPNNEQFF. The V call is TRBV27, the J call TRBJ2-1; unclear D gene. Germline V lookup: CDR1 MNHEY, CDR2 SMNVEV (reference sequence). CDR3 length: 12 amino acids. V lost 4 bases to trimming and J lost 5 bases, with 6 bases between them.

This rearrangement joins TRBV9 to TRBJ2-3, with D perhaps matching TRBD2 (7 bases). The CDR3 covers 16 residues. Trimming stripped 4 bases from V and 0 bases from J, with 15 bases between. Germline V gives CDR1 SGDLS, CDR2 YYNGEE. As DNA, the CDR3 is TGTGCCAGCAGCTTAGGGGGGGGCCGCAGCACAGATACGCAGTATTTT. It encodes CASSLGGGRSTDTQYF.

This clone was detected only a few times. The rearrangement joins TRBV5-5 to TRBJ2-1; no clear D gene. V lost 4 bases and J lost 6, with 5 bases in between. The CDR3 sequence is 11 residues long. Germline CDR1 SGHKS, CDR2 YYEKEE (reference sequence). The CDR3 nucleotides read TGTGCCAGCAGCACCAGCAATGAGCAGTTCTTC. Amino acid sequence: CASSTSNEQFF.